Listed here are 10 T cell receptor beta chains from one sample, sequenced in a study of blood T cell repertoires in COVID-19 (dated by TCRdb to about 2020). The library relied on the immunoSEQ multiplex PCR assay. TCRdb carries this immuneACCESS record with in-frame sequences only. Its versions omit some clonotypes, under half of them owing to an unresolved V gene in the studies checked, with the rest unexplained. The sample table lists 150,000 to 180,000 clones, 75% to 95% of them with a count of one. Approximately 0.55% of the sample rests with the top ten. The sequencing sample was made of peripheral blood. These receptors originate from a middle-aged man with acute or convalescent COVID-19.

The chain has TRBV6-5 and TRBJ1-2; 8 nucleotides align to TRBD1. CDR3 length: 15 amino acids. Germline V gene data show CDR1 as MNHEY and CDR2 as SVGAGI. Trimming cost V 6 bases and J 7 bases; bases outside gene matches: 13. The chain's CDR3 is CASRPGGRQGAGYTF. The CDR3 coding sequence is TGTGCCAGCAGACCGGGGGGTAGGCAGGGGGCTGGCTACACCTTC.

The chain recombines TRBV7-3 with TRBJ2-1; 12 bases line up with TRBD2. Trimming removed 5 bases from V and 8 bases from J; junction bases left unmatched: 4. CDR3 length: 14 amino acids. CDR1 SGHTA and CDR2 FQGTGA come from the germline V gene. CDR3: CASSLAGGLDEQFF. The CDR3 DNA reads as TGTGCCAGCAGCCTAGCGGGGGGGCTCGATGAGCAGTTCTTC. Using reference TRBV7-3 and TRBJ2-1 for the parts outside the CDR3, the full variable domain is GAGVSQTPSNKVTEKGKYVELRCDPISGHTALYWYRQSLGQGPEFLIYFQGTGAADDSGLPNDRFFAVRPEGSVSTLKIQRTERGDSAVYLCASSLAGGLDEQFFGPGTRLTVL.

This rearrangement joins TRBV3-1 (or the pseudogene TRBV3-2) to TRBJ2-2, with a tentative D call TRBD1 (6 bases). This CDR3 spans 17 amino acids. The germline V gene has CDR1 LGHDT and CDR2 YNNKEL (reference sequence). V shed 4 bases and J shed 0 bases, with 15 bases lying between them. The CDR3 loop reads CASSPMRGITNTGELFF. The CDR3 DNA is TGTGCCAGCAGCCCCATGAGGGGGATTACGAACACCGGGGAGCTGTTTTTT.

This clone was found once. This chain uses TRBV9 with TRBJ2-7; D is unclear. Deletions cut 0 bases from V and 3 bases from J, with 16 bases between. Germline assignment: CDR1 SGDLS and CDR2 YYNGEE. The CDR3 is made up of 16 amino acids. The CDR3 DNA is TGTGCCAGCAGCGTAGGGCCGGAAGAGGAAAACTACGAGCAGTACTTC. Translated, it gives CASSVGPEEENYEQYF.

The chain joins TRBV12-5 to TRBJ2-3; unclear D gene. Germline CDR1 is LGHNT and CDR2 is FRNRAP. V was trimmed by 6 bases and J by 9 bases, leaving 10 bases between them. This CDR3 has 11 residues. The CDR3 sequence: CASGLRGTQYF. As DNA, the CDR3 is TGTGCTAGTGGCCTAAGAGGAACGCAGTATTTT.

This clone was detected a few times. The rearrangement links TRBV4-1 to TRBJ2-1; TRBD2 aligns across 10 bases. The CDR3 covers 16 residues. The germline V gene encodes CDR1 MGHRA and CDR2 YSYEKL. Germline trimming cut 0 bases from V and 3 bases from J; bases unmatched to any gene: 2. CDR3 amino acids: CASSQEGLAIYNEQFF. In DNA, the CDR3 is TGCGCCAGCAGCCAAGAGGGACTAGCGATCTACAATGAGCAGTTCTTC.

The chain uses TRBV15 and TRBJ2-3; 14 bases line up with TRBD2. The CDR3 is 15 amino acids. The germline gives CDR1 LNHNV, CDR2 YYDKDF (reference sequence). The J segment lost 5 bases and the V segment lost 11 bases, leaving 9 bases of the junction unmatched. DNA for the CDR3: TGTGCCGCCCTGACTAGCGGGGGGGCGGGAGATACGCAGTATTTT. Its protein is CAALTSGGAGDTQYF.

The chain uses TRBV5-1 and TRBJ2-5; maybe TRBD1 (6 bases). V lost 4 bases to trimming and J lost 1 base, with 11 bases between them. CDR3 length equals 14 residues. In germline, CDR1 is SGHRS, CDR2 YFSETQ. This CDR3 is CASSLRTVQETQYF. CDR3 DNA: TGCGCCAGCAGCCTAAGGACAGTCCAAGAGACCCAGTACTTC.

The chain joins TRBV10-3 to TRBJ1-1, with D maybe TRBD1 (5 bases). The germline CDR1 and CDR2 sequences are ENHRY and SYGVKD. V was cut by 4 bases and J by 4 bases, with 10 bases left in between. The CDR3 length is 13 residues. CDR3 coding DNA: TGTGCCATCAGTGGGCGACAGTTCACTGAAGCTTTCTTT. Translating gives CAISGRQFTEAFF.

The chain uses TRBV28 and TRBJ1-4; 8 nucleotides agree with TRBD1. This CDR3 contains 14 residues. Germline lookup yields CDR1 MDHEN and CDR2 SYDVKM. Trimming at V came to 2 bases and at J to 8 bases, leaving 4 bases not matched to a gene. The CDR3 loop is CASSLAGGGEKLFF. In DNA, the CDR3 is TGTGCCAGCAGTTTAGCAGGGGGCGGCGAAAAACTGTTTTTT.